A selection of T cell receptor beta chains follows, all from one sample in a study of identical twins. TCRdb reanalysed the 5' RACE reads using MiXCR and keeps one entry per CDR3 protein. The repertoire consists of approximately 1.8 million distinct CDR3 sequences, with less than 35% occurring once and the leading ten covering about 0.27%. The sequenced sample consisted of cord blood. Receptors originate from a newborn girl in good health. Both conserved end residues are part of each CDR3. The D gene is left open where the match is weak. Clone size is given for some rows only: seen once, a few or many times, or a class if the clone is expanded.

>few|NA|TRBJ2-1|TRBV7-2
CASSPGTPTYNEQFF
TGTGCCAGCTCACCCGGGACTCCGACCTACAATGAGCAGTTCTTC
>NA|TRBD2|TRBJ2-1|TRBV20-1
CSAAGLAGGPPYNEQFF
TGCAGTGCAGCGGGACTAGCGGGGGGGCCACCCTACAATGAGCAGTTCTTC
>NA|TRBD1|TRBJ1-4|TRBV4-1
CASSQVGDRKLFF
TGCGCCAGCAGCCAAGTCGGGGACAGAAAACTGTTTTTT
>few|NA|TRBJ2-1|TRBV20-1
CSARYPSAYNEQFF
TGCAGTGCTAGATATCCTAGCGCCTACAATGAGCAGTTCTTC
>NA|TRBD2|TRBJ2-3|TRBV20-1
CSARSVAGGPTDTQYF
TGCAGTGCTAGATCCGTAGCGGGAGGGCCAACAGATACGCAGTATTTT
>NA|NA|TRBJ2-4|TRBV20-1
CSARDEGSIQYF
TGCAGTGCTAGAGATGAAGGGAGCATTCAGTACTTC
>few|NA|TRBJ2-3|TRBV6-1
CASSEGTRLSTDTQYF
TGTGCCAGCAGTGAAGGGACTCGTCTTAGCACAGATACGCAGTATTTT
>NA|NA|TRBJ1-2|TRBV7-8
CASSLRNGGGPTF
TGTGCCAGCAGCCTCCGGAATGGGGGAGGTCCCACCTTC
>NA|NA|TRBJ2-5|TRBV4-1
CASSQEGGTQETQYF
TGCGCCAGCAGCCAAGAAGGGGGGACACAAGAGACCCAGTACTTC
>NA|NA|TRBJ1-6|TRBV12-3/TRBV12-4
CASSRWRSPLHF
TGTGCCAGCAGCAGATGGAGGTCCCCCCTCCACTTT
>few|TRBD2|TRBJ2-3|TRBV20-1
CSARASGRVGDTQYF
TGCAGTGCTAGAGCTAGCGGGAGGGTGGGAGATACGCAGTATTTT
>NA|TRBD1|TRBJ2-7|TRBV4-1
CASSQAAPGQSSYNEQYF
TGCGCCAGCAGCCAAGCTGCGCCGGGACAGAGCTCCTACAATGAGCAGTACTTC
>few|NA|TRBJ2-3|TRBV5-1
CASSLGPGHQETDTQYF
TGCGCCAGCAGCTTGGGACCGGGACACCAGGAAACAGATACGCAGTATTTT
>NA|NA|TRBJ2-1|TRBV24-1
CATSDLLDNEQFF
TGTGCCACCAGTGATTTGCTGGACAATGAGCAGTTCTTC
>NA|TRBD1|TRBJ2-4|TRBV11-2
CASSFSFDRVGNIQYF
TGTGCCAGCAGCTTCTCGTTTGACAGGGTAGGAAACATTCAGTACTTC
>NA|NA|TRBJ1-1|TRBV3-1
CASSQDHRGAGFEAFF
TGTGCCAGCAGCCAAGATCACCGGGGGGCGGGATTTGAAGCTTTCTTT
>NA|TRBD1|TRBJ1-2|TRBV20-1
CSANRGPPYGYTF
TGCAGTGCTAACAGGGGGCCTCCTTATGGCTACACCTTC
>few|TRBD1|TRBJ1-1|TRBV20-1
CSGLDRGAFF
TGCAGTGGGCTGGACAGGGGAGCTTTCTTT
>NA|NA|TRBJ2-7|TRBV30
CAWSNRVGLNYEQYF
TGTGCCTGGAGCAACAGGGTAGGGCTCAACTACGAGCAGTACTTC
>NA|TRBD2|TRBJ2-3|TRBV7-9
CASSIAPLAASDTQYF
TGTGCCAGCAGCATTGCGCCGCTAGCGGCCTCAGATACGCAGTATTTT
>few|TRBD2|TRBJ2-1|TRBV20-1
CSARVTSGASYNEQFF
TGCAGTGCTCGAGTGACTAGCGGGGCCTCCTACAATGAGCAGTTCTTC
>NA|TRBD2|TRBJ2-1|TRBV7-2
CASSLARGDLAGGAYNEQFF
TGTGCCAGCAGCTTAGCGCGGGGAGACCTAGCGGGAGGCGCCTACAATGAGCAGTTCTTC
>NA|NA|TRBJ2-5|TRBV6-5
CASSSLGLSGLETQYF
TGTGCCAGCAGTTCCCTTGGACTATCGGGGTTGGAGACCCAGTACTTC
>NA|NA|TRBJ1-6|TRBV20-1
CSARDLEVSSYNSPLHF
TGCAGTGCTAGAGATCTGGAGGTCAGCTCCTATAATTCACCCCTCCACTTT
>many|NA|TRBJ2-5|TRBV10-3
CAISETVQETQYF
TGTGCCATCAGTGAGACGGTCCAAGAGACCCAGTACTTC
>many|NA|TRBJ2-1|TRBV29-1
CSVQPSRYNEQFF
TGCAGCGTTCAGCCCTCCCGCTACAATGAGCAGTTCTTC
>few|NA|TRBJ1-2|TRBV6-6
CASSYSKAGSYGYTF
TGTGCCAGCAGTTACTCGAAGGCGGGCTCTTATGGCTACACCTTC
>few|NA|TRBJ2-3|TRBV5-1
CASSDGLGTDTQYF
TGCGCCAGCAGCGATGGACTCGGCACAGATACGCAGTATTTT
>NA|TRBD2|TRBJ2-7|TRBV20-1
CSVLTSGFYEQYF
TGCAGTGTTTTGACTAGCGGGTTCTACGAGCAGTACTTC
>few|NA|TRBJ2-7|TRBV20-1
CSASARTYEQYF
TGCAGTGCTAGTGCTAGAACCTACGAGCAGTACTTC
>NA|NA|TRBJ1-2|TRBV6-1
CASSEAVEGVGGYTF
TGTGCCAGCAGTGAAGCTGTAGAGGGGGTAGGTGGCTACACCTTC
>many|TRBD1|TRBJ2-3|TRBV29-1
CSVAQGASDTQYF
TGCAGCGTAGCACAGGGGGCATCAGATACGCAGTATTTT
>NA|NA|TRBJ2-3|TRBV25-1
CASSEGGGNTDTQYF
TGTGCCAGCAGTGAGGGGGGAGGAAACACAGATACGCAGTATTTT
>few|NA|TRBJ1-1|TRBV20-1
CSAGTSGLTEAFF
TGCAGTGCTGGGACCTCAGGGCTCACTGAAGCTTTCTTT
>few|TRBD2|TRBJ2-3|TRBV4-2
CASSLRLAGDATDTQYF
TGTGCCAGCAGCCTCAGACTAGCGGGAGACGCCACAGATACGCAGTATTTT
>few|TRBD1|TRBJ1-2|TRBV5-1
CASSLNPYITGTGGNYGYTF
TGCGCCAGCAGCTTGAACCCCTATATTACCGGGACAGGGGGCAACTATGGCTACACCTTC
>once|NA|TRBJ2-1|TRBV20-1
CSALRLGSYNEQFF
TGCAGTGCCCTTCGACTTGGCTCCTACAATGAGCAGTTCTTC
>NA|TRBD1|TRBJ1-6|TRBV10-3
CAISEGQGVNSPLHF
TGTGCCATCAGTGAGGGACAGGGGGTGAATTCACCCCTCCACTTT
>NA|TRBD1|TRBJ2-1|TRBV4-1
CASSQRQGNEQVF
TGCGCCAGCAGCCAACGACAGGGCAATGAGCAGGTCTTC
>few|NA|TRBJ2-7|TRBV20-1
CSARALSYEQYF
TGCAGTGCTAGAGCTTTATCCTACGAGCAGTACTTC
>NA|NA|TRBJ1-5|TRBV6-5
CASRYAGHMDQPQHF
TGTGCCAGCAGATACGCGGGGCATATGGATCAGCCCCAGCATTTT
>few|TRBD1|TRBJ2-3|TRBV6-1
CASKGQGIIGTDTQYF
TGTGCCAGCAAGGGACAGGGTATAATCGGCACAGATACGCAGTATTTT
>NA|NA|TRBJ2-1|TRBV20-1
CSASGVHNEQFF
TGCAGTGCTAGCGGGGTACACAATGAGCAGTTCTTC
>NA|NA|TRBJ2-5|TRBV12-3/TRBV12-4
CASSLGQQTQYF
TGTGCCAGCAGTTTAGGCCAGCAGACCCAGTACTTC
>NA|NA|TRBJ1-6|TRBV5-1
CASSLGGRSSSYNSPLHF
TGCGCCAGCAGCTTGGGGGGCAGGTCGAGCTCCTATAATTCACCCCTCCACTTT
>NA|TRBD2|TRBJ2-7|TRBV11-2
CASSLVTLTSGSGGLYNEQYF
TGTGCCAGCAGCTTAGTAACACTGACTAGCGGGAGCGGTGGGTTGTACAATGAGCAGTACTTC
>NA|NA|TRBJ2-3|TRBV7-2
CASSLVMARGDTQYF
TGTGCCAGCAGCTTAGTTATGGCCCGCGGAGATACGCAGTATTTT
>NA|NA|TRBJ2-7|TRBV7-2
CASSFFRGSSYEQYF
TGTGCCAGCAGCTTCTTCCGGGGGAGCTCCTACGAGCAGTACTTC
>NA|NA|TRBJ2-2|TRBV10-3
CAVELVNTGELFF
TGTGCCGTCGAATTAGTGAACACCGGGGAGCTGTTTTTT
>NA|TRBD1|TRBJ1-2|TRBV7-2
CASSLGGTATNYGYTF
TGTGCCAGCAGCTTAGGCGGGACAGCAACTAACTATGGCTACACCTTC
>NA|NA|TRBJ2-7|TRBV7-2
CASSLERGRRYEQYF
TGTGCCAGCAGCTTAGAGCGAGGACGCCGCTACGAGCAGTACTTC